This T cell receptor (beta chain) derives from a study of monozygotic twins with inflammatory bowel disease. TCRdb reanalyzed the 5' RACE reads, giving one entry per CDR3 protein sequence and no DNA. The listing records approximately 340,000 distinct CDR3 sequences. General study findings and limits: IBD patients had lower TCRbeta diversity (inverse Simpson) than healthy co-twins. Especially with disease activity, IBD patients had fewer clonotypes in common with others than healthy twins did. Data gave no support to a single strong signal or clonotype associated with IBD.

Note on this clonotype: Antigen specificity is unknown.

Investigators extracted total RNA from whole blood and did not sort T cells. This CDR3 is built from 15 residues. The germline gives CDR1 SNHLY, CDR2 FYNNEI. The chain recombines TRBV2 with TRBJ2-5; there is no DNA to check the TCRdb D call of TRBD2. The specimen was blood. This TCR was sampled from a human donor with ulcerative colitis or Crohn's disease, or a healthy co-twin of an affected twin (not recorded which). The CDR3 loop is CASSGTSGRIETQYF.